This is a list of T cell receptor beta chains from one sample in a study of T cells in Graves' hyperthyroidism and ophthalmopathy. From the multiplex PCR reads, TCRdb called clonotypes with MiXCR, one entry per CDR3 protein. The repertoire holds some 500,000 distinct CDR3 sequences, with 14% as singletons. The specimen sequenced was blood. These receptors all stem from a woman aged 18-30 years with Graves' hyperthyroidism. CDR3s include the opening cysteine and the closing phenylalanine or tryptophan. Not every row has a clone size; where given, it reads once, few, many or a size class.

clone_size,v_call,cdr3_aa
many,TRBV5-1,CASSFRTSGSQSTDTQYF
many,TRBV5-1,CASSSRWDPRYEQYF
many,TRBV7-3,CASSQGEGAYNEQFF
many,TRBV12-3/TRBV12-4,CASSSYRGPRTDTQYF
many,TRBV27,CASSSFLTGGSLVGELFF
many,TRBV5-1,CASSQDRDPNNSPLHF
NA,TRBV4-2,CASSQEWGLKPQHF
many,TRBV3-1,CASSREGVRDTQYF
NA,TRBV7-9,CASSLDSGGSYEQYF
NA,TRBV20-1,CSARSPGQGSTEAFF
many,TRBV12-3/TRBV12-4,CASSFGPRRDTEAFF
NA,TRBV4-1,CASSRRAVMNTEAFF
many,TRBV2,CASMGFSGDEQFF